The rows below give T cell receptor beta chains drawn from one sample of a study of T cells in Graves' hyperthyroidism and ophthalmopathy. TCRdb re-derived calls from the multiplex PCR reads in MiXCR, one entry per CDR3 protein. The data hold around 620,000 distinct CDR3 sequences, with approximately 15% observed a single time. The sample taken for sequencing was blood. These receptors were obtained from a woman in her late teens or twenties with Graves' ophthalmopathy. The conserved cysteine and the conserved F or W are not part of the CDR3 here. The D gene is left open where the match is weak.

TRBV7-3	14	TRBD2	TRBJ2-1	ASSPAGTRPLDEQF
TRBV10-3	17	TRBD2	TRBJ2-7	AISGGLGTSGRPSYEQY
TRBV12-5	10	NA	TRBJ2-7	ASGTLLGEQY
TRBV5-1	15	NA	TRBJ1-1	ASSLGSVRILNTEAF
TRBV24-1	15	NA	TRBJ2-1	ATSDSGDASSYNEQF
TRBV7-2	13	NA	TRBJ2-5	ASSQVLVSQETQY
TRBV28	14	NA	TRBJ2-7	ASSSGGAGVGYEQY
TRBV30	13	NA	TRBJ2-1	AWEPGAGTYNEQF
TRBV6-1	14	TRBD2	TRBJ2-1	ASSRRGGSLYNEQF
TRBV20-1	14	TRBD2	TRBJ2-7	SATGTSGRMIYEQY
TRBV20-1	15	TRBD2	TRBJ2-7	SAIRLGTSGSSYEQY
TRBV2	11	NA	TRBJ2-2	ASRQETTGELF
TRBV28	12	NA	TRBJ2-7	ASKDRMTSGEQY
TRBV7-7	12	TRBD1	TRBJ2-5	ASSALTGEETQY
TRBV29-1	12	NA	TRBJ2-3	SVIGQPSTDTQY
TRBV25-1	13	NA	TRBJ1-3	ASRRDGFSGNTIY
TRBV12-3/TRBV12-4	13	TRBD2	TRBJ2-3	ASSPRLAGPDTQY
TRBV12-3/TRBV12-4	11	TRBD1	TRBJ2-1	ASTLGQYNEQF
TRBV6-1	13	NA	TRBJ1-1	ASSARRGPFSEAF
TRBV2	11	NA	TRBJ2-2	ASNGLPFGELF
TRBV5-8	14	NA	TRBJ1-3	ASSFRYGFSGNTIY
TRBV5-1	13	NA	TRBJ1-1	ASSLAPEVGTEAF
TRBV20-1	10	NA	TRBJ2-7	SAAEPDYEQY
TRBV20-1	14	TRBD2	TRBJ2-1	SAREGGGFHGNEQF
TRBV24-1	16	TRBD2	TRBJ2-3	ATAPGLAGDGSPDTQY
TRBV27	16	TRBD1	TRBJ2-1	ASTPGTGIVSSYNEQF
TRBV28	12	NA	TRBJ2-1	ASSGVSGDNEQF
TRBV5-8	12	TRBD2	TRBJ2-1	ASSSGGRGHEQF
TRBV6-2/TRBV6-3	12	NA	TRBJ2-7	ASSSGLPSYEQY
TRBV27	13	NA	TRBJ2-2	ASSFRQGNTGELF
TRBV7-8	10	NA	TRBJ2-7	ASSPRPPEQY
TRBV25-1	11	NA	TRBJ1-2	ASSEWGGYGYT
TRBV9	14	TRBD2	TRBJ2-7	ASSTGTSGSSYEQY
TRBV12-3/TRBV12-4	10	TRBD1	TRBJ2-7	ASRDRDYEQY
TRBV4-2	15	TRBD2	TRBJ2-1	ASSPGLAQVGYNEQF
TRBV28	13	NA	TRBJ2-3	ASSVSGAGLDTQY
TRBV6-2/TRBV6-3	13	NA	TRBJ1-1	ASSYSQQPNTEAF
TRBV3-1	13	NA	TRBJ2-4	ASTLGLGGKNIQY
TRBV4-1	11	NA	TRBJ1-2	ASSQAGVRGYT
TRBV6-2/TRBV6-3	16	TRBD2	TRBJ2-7	ASSYSGTSGRASYEQY
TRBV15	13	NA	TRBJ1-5	ATSRDTGGGQPQH
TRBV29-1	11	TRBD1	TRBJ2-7	SVETGGPYEQY
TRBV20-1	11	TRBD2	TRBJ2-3	SATAGTTDTQY
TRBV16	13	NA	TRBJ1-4	ASSQSTPEGEKLF
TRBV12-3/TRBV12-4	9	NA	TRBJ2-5	ASGIGETQY
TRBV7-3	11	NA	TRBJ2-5	ASSSTEWETQY
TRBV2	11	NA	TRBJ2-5	ASSADSPRAQY
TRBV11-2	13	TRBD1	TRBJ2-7	ASRHNDIRGNEQY
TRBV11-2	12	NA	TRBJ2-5	ASSLALYQETQY